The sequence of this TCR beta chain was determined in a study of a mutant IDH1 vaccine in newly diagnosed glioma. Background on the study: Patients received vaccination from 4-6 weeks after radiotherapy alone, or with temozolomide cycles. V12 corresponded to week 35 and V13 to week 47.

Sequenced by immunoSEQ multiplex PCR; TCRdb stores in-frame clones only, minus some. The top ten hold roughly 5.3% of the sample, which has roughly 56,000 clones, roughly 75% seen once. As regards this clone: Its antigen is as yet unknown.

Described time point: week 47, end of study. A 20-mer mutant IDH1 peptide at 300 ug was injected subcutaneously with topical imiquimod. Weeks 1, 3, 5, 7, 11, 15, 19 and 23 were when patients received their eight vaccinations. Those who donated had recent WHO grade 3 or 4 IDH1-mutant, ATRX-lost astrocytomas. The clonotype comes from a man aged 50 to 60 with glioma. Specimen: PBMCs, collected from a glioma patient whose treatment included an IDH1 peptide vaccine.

CDR3: CASSAGGLDYEQYF. DNA for the CDR3: TGTGCCAGCAGCGCCGGGGGACTAGATTACGAGCAGTACTTC. The rearrangement joins TRBV9 to TRBJ2-7; 8 positions match TRBD2. The CDR3 contains 14 residues. After removal of 3 bases from V and 4 bases from J, the junction contained 6 bases not matched to a gene. Germline V gene data show CDR1 as SGDLS and CDR2 as YYNGEE.